Shown below are 4 T cell receptor beta chains from a single sample sequenced in a study of cytomegalovirus exposure and HLA in healthy donors. With 60 Vbeta and 13 Jbeta primers, the PCR was carried out. Repertoires were generated with immunoSEQ multiplex PCR, while TCRdb's copy carries only in-frame clones and drops some. The sample shows roughly 260,000 clones, 80% to 90% of them seen only once. The specimen sequenced was PBMCs. The receptors originated from a woman between 35 and 50 years old in good health and CMV-seropositive.

The J gene is TRBJ2-7, the V gene TRBV5-5, with D possibly being TRBD2 (6 bases). V was shortened by 4 bases and J by 5 bases, with 10 bases between the two germline ends. The CDR3 covers 12 residues. Germline CDR1 is SGHKS and CDR2 is YYEKEE (reference sequence). The chain's CDR3 is CASSPSGHEQYF. CDR3 in DNA: TGTGCCAGCAGCCCCAGCGGGCACGAGCAGTACTTC.

This chain uses TRBV7-7 with TRBJ2-3, with 9 bases matching TRBD2. The CDR3 is 15 amino acids. In germline, CDR1 is SSHAT, CDR2 FNYEAQ (reference sequence). Trimming at V came to 2 bases and at J to 3 bases, leaving 3 bases not matched to a gene. CDR3 in amino acids: CASSLLSGRTDTQYF. CDR3 sequence (DNA): TGTGCCAGCAGCTTACTGAGCGGGAGGACAGATACGCAGTATTTT.

The J gene is TRBJ1-1, the V gene TRBV19; 10 positions agree with TRBD1. Looked up from germline, CDR1 is LNHDA and CDR2 is SQIVND (reference sequence). V lost 3 bases to trimming and J lost 5 bases; unmatched junction nucleotides: 18. The CDR3 has 19 residues. CDR3 DNA: TGTGCCAGTAGTATGTTCGGGTGGGGGACAGGGGCAGTTGGGACTGAAGCTTTCTTT. Amino acids: CASSMFGWGTGAVGTEAFF.

The chain couples TRBV28 to TRBJ2-3, with D perhaps TRBD2 (6 bases). V was pared by 4 bases and J by 0 bases, with 14 bases between. Germline values: CDR1 MDHEN, CDR2 SYDVKM. The CDR3 is 16 residues long. Here the CDR3 DNA reads TGTGCCAGCAGTTCGAGGGACTCTATTAGCACAGATACGCAGTATTTT. Amino acid sequence: CASSSRDSISTDTQYF.